This section outlines one TCR beta chain sequence together with its context. Its antigen is unknown. Deletions cut 0 bases from V and 5 bases from J, with 17 bases between. Germline values: CDR1 SGHRS, CDR2 YFSETQ. This CDR3 comprises 16 residues. This sample is drawn from a study of blood T cells in healthy people across ages. A second about 6 to 11 cycle PCR used barcoded and J-beta primers. MiXCR was run by TCRdb on the 5' RACE reads, yielding one entry per CDR3 protein. The sample includes some 730,000 distinct CDR3 sequences, 22% seen only once; the top ten take roughly 22%. Study-level results: The study found more naive CD4+ cells and higher diversity in long-lived than aged donors. The donors' CMV status was not determined, possibly confounding changes in expanded clonotypes.

V usage is TRBV5-1 and J usage is TRBJ1-2; tentative D call: TRBD1 (6 bases). The sample comprised blood. The receptor's source is a man between 65 and 85 years old in good health. CDR3 nucleotides: TGCGCCAGCAGCTTGGGGGGGCCCTATTGGAAGTATGGCTACACCTTC. It is translated as CASSLGGPYWKYGYTF.